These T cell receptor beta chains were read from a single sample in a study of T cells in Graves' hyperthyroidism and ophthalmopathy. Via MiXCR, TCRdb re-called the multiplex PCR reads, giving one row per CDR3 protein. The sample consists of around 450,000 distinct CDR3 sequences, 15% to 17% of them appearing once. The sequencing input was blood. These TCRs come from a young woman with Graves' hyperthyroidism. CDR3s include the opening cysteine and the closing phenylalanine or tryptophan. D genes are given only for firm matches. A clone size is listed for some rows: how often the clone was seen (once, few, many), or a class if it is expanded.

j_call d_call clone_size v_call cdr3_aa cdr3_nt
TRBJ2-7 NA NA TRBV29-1 CSVEQNYEQYF TGCAGCGTTGAACAGAACTACGAGCAGTACTTC
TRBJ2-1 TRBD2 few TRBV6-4 CASSDGAGGPRSYNEQFF TGTGCCAGCAGTGACGGGGCGGGAGGGCCCCGTTCCTACAATGAGCAGTTCTTC
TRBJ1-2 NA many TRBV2 CASSTGRGYGYTF TGTGCCAGCAGTACAGGGAGAGGGTATGGCTACACCTTC
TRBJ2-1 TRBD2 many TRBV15 CATSRDPGTSGSNHEQFF TGTGCCACCAGCAGAGATCCCGGGACTAGCGGGAGTAACCATGAGCAGTTCTTC
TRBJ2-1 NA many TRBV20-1 CSASTTIFNEQFF TGCAGTGCTAGTACAACTATTTTCAATGAGCAGTTCTTC
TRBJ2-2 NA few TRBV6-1 CASNPRGWELFF TGTGCCAGCAACCCTAGGGGGTGGGAGCTGTTTTTT
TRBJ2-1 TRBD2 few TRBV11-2 CASSLEGLAYNEQFF TGTGCCAGCAGCTTAGAAGGACTAGCGTACAATGAGCAGTTCTTC
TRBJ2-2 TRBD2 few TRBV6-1 CASSTSGGRGTGELFF TGTGCCAGCAGCACCAGCGGGGGGCGCGGCACCGGGGAGCTGTTTTTT
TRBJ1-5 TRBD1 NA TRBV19 CASSHHRGGHQPQHF TGTGCCAGTAGTCACCACAGGGGCGGCCATCAGCCCCAGCATTTT
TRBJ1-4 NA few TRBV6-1 CASSDQGIEEEKLFF TGTGCCAGCAGTGATCAGGGCATAGAGGAAGAAAAACTGTTTTTT